This T cell receptor beta chain was observed in a study of T cells and Merkel cell carcinoma outcomes. Study conclusions and caveats: Reportedly, T-cell repertoire with density predicts Merkel cell carcinoma outcomes.

Concerning this clone itself: Its antigen is not known.

Clones were read by immunoSEQ multiplex PCR, and TCRdb kept only the in-frame ones, dropping some. The sample yields roughly 9,200 clones, less than 90% seen once. The material sequenced was tumor tissue from Merkel cell carcinoma. The sequence derives from a human donor with Merkel cell carcinoma.

CDR3 sequence reads: CASSLGVRETQYF. The CDR3 DNA sequence: TGCGCCAGCAGCTTGGGGGTTCGGGAGACCCAGTACTTC. This chain links TRBV5-1 with TRBJ2-5, with no clear D. Germline V gene sequence: CDR1 SGHRS, CDR2 YFSETQ. This CDR3 is built from 13 residues. V was trimmed by 0 bases and J by 5 bases, leaving 8 bases between them.